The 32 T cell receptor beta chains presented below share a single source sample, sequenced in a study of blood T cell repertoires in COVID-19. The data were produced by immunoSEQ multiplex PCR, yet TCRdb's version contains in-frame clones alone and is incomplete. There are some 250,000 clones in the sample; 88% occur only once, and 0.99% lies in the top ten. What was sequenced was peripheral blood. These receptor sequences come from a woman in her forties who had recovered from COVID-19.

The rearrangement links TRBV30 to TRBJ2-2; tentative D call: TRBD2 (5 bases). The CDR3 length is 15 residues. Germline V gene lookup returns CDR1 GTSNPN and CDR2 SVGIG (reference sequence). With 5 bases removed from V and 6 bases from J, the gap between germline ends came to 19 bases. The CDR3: CAWGLANGKAGELFF. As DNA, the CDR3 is TGTGCCTGGGGCTTGGCTAACGGGAAAGCCGGGGAGCTGTTTTTT.

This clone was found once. The CDR3 is CASSPRRAPYGYTF. The CDR3 nucleotides read TGTGCCAGCAGCCCGCGCCGTGCTCCCTATGGCTACACCTTC. The chain links TRBV11-2 to TRBJ1-2, with D unclear. Germline loops: CDR1 SGHAT, CDR2 FQNNGV. V was clipped by 5 bases and J by 4 bases, with 14 bases between them. The CDR3 loop spans 14 amino acids.

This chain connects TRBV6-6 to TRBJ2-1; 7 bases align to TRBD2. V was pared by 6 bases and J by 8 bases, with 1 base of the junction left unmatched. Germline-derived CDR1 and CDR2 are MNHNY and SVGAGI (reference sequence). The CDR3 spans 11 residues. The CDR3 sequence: CASRAGDEQFF. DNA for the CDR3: TGTGCCAGCAGGGCGGGGGATGAGCAGTTCTTC.

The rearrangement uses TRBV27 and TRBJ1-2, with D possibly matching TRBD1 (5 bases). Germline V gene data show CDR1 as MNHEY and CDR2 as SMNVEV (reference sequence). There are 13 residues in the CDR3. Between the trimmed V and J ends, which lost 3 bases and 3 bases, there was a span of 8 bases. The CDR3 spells CASSLVRDYGYTF. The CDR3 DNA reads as TGTGCCAGCAGTTTGGTCAGGGACTATGGCTACACCTTC.

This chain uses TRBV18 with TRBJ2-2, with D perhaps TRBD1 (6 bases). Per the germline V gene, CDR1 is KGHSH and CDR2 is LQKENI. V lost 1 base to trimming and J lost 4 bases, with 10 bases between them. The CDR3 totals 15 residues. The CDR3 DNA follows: TGTGCCAGCTCACCACTGGGGACATCCACCGGGGAGCTGTTTTTT. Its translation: CASSPLGTSTGELFF.

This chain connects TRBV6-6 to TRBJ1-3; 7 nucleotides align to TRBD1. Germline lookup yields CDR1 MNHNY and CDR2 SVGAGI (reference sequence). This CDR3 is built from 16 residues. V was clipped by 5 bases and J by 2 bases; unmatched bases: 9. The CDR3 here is CASSTDRVGPGNTIYF. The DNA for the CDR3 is TGTGCCAGCAGTACTGACAGGGTTGGACCTGGAAACACCATATATTTT.

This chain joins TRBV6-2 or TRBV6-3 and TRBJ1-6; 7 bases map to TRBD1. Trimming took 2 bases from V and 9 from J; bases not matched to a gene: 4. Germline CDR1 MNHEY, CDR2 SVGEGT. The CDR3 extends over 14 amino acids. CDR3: CASSYPGTVSPLHF. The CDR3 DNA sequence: TGTGCCAGCAGTTACCCCGGGACAGTTTCACCCCTCCACTTT.

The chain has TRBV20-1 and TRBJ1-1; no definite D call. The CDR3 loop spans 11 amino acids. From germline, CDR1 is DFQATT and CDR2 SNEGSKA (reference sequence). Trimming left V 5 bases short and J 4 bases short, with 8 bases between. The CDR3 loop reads CSASVVTEAFF. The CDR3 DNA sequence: TGCAGTGCTTCGGTGGTCACTGAAGCTTTCTTT.

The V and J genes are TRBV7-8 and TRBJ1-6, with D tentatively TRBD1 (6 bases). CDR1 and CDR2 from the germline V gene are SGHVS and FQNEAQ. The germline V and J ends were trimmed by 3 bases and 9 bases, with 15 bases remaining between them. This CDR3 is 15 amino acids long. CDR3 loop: CASSLAGGFGSPLHF. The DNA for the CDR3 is TGTGCCAGCAGCTTGGCGGGGGGCTTCGGTTCACCCCTCCACTTT.

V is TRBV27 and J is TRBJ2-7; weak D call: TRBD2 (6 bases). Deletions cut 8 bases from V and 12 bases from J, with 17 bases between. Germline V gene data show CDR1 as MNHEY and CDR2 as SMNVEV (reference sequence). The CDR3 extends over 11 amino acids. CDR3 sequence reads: CASGEAPRRYF. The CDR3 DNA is TGTGCCAGCGGGGAGGCGCCGCGGCGGTACTTC.

CDR3 in DNA: TGTGCCGGCGAAGGGACAGGGGGGGGTGCCGAGCAGTACTTC. It encodes CAGEGTGGGAEQYF. This chain uses TRBV6-5 with TRBJ2-7; 11 nucleotides match TRBD1. The CDR3 spans 14 residues. CDR1 and CDR2 (germline): MNHEY, SVGAGI. The V gene end was trimmed by 11 bases and the J gene end by 6 bases; junction bases not matched to a gene: 12.

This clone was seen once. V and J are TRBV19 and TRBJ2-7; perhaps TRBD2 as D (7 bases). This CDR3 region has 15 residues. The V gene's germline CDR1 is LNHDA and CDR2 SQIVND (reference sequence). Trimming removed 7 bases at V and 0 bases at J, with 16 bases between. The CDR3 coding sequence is TGTGCCAGTACCCCGAGGGGGGGGGACTCCTACGAGCAGTACTTC. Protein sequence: CASTPRGGDSYEQYF.

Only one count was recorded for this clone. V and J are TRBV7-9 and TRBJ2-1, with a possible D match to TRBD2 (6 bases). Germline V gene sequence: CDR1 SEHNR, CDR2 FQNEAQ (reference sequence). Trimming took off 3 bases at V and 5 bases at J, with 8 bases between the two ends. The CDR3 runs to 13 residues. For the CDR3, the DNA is TGTGCCAGCAGCTTTTGGGGGGACAATGAGCAGTTCTTC. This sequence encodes CASSFWGDNEQFF.

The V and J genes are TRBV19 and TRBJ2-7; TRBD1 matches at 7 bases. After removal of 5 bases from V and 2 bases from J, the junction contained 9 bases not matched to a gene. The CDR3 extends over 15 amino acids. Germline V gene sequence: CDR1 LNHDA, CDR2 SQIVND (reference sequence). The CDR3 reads CASSPKGASTYEQYF. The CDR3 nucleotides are TGTGCCAGTAGTCCAAAGGGGGCAAGTACCTACGAGCAGTACTTC.

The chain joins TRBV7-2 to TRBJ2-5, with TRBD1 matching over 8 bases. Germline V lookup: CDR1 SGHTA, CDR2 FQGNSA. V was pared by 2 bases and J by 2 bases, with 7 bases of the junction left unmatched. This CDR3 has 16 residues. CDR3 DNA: TGTGCCAGCAGCTTATCCAGCACAGGGGGACAAGAGACCCAGTACTTC. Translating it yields CASSLSSTGGQETQYF.

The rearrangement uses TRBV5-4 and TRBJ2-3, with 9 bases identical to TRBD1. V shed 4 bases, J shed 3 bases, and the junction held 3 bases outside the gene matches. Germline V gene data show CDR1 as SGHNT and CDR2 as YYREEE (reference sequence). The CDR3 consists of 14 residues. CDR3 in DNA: TGTGCCAGCAGCCCGGGACAGGGAACAGATACGCAGTATTTT. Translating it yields CASSPGQGTDTQYF.

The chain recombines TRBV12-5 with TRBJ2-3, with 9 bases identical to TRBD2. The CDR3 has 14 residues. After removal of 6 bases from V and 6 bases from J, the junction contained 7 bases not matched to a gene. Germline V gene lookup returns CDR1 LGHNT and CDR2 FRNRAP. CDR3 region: CASGLAGPRDTQYF. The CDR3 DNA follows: TGTGCTAGTGGCCTAGCGGGGCCTCGGGATACGCAGTATTTT. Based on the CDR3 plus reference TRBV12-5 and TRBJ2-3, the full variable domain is DARVTQTPRHKVTEMGQEVTMRCQPILGHNTVFWYRQTMMQGLELLAYFRNRAPLDDSGMPKDRFSAEMPDATLATLKIQPSEPRDSAVYFCASGLAGPRDTQYFGPGTRLTVL.

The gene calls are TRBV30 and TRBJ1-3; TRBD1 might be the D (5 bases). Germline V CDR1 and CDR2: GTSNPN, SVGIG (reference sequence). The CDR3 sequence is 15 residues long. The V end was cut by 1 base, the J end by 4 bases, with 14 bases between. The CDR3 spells CAWSAPLTVGNTIYF. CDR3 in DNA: TGTGCCTGGAGTGCCCCATTGACAGTCGGAAACACCATATATTTT. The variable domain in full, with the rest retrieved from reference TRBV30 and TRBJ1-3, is SQTIHQWPATLVQPVGSPLSLECTVEGTSNPNLYWYRQAAGRGLQLLFYSVGIGQISSEVPQNLSASRPQDRQFILSSKKLLLSDSGFYLCAWSAPLTVGNTIYFGEGSWLTVV.

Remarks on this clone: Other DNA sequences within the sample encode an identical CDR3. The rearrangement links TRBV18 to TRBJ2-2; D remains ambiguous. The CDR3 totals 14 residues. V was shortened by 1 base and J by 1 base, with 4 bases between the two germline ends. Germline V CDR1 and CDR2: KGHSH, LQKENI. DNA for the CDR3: TGTGCCAGCTCACCACGGCAGAACACCGGGGAGCTGTTTTTT. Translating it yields CASSPRQNTGELFF.

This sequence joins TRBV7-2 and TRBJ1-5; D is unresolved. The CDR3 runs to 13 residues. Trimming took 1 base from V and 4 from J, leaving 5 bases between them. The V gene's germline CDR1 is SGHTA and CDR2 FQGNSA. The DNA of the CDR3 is TGTGCCAGCAGCTTAGTGCAGAATCAGCCCCAGCATTTT. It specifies CASSLVQNQPQHF.

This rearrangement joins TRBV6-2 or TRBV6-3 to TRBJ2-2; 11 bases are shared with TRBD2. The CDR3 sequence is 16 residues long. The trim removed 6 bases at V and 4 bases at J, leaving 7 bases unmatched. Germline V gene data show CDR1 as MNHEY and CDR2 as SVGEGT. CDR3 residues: CASSLLAGAGTGELFF. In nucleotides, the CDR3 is TGTGCCAGCAGCCTACTAGCGGGAGCGGGCACCGGGGAGCTGTTTTTT.

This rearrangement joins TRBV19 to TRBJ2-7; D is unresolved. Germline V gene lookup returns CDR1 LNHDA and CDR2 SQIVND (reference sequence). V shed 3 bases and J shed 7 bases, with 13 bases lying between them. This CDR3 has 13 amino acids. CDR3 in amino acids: CASSILGSVEQYF. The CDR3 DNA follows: TGTGCCAGTAGTATTCTGGGCTCGGTGGAGCAGTACTTC.

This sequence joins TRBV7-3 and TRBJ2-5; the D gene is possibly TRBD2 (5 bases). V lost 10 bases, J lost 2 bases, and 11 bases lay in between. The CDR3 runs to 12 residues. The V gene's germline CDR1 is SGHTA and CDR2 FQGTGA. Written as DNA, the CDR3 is TGTGCCACCGAGGGTGAGCAAGAGACCCAGTACTTC. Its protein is CATEGEQETQYF. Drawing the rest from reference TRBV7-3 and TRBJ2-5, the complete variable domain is GAGVSQTPSNKVTEKGKYVELRCDPISGHTALYWYRQSLGQGPEFLIYFQGTGAADDSGLPNDRFFAVRPEGSVSTLKIQRTERGDSAVYLCATEGEQETQYFGPGTRLLVL.

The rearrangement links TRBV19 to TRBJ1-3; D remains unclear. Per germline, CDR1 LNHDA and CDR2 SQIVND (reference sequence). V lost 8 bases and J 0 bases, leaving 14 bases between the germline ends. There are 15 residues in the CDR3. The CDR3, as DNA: TGTGCCAGTGGGAGTCCTTTCACCTCTGGAAACACCATATATTTT. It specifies CASGSPFTSGNTIYF.

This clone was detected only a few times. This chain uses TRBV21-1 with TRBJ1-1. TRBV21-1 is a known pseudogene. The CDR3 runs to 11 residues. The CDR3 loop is CASPSGGRAFF. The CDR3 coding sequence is TGTGCCAGCCCCAGCGGGGGTAGGGCTTTCTTT.

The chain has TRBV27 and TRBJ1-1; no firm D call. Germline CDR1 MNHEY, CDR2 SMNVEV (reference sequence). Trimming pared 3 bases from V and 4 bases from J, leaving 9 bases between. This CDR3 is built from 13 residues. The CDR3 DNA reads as TGTGCCAGCAGTTTTTTGTCAGGCACTGAAGCTTTCTTT. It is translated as CASSFLSGTEAFF.

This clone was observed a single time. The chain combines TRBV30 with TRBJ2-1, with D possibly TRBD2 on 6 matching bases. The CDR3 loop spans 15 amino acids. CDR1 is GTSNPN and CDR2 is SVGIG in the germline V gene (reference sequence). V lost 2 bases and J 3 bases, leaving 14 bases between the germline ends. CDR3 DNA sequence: TGTGCCTGGAGTAGACGGGGGAACGGCTACAATGAGCAGTTCTTC. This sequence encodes CAWSRRGNGYNEQFF.

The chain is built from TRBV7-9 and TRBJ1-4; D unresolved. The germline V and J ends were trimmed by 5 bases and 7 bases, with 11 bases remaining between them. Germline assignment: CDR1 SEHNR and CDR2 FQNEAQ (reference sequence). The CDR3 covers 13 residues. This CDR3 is CASSPPGSEKLFF. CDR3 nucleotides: TGTGCCAGCAGCCCCCCGGGGAGTGAAAAACTGTTTTTT. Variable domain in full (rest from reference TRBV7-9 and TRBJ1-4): DTGVSQNPRHKITKRGQNVTFRCDPISEHNRLYWYRQTLGQGPEFLTYFQNEAQLEKSRLLSDRFSAERPKGSFSTLEIQRTEQGDSAMYLCASSPPGSEKLFFGSGTQLSVL.

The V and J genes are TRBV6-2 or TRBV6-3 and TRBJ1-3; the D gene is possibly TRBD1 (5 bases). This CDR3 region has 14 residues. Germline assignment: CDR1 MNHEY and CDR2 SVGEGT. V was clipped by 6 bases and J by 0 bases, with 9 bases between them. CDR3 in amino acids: CASSPTASGNTIYF. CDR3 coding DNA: TGTGCCAGCAGCCCGACAGCCTCTGGAAACACCATATATTTT.

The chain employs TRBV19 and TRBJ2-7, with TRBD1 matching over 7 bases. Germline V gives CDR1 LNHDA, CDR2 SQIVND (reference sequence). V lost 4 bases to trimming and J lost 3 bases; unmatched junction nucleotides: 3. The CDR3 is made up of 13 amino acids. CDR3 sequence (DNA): TGTGCCAGTAGTAGACAGGGACGCTACGAGCAGTACGTC. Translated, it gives CASSRQGRYEQYV.

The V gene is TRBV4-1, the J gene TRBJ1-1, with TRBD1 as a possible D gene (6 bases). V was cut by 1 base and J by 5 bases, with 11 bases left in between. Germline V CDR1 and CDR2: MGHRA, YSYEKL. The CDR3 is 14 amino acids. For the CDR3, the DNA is TGCGCCAGCAGCCAAGCAGGGGTAGGGACTGAAGCTTTCTTT. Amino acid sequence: CASSQAGVGTEAFF.

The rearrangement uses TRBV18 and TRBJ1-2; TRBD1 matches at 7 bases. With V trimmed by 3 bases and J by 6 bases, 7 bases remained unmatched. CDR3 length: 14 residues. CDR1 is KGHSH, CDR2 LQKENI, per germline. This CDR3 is CASSPRGQGDGYTF. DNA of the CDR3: TGTGCCAGCTCACCGCGTGGGCAGGGGGATGGCTACACCTTC.